Following are 21 T cell receptor beta chains from one sample sequenced in a study of blood T cell repertoires in COVID-19. Only in-frame clones appear in the TCRdb table, and some are missing; sequencing was by immunoSEQ multiplex PCR. The table records about 130,000 clones, around 86% of them present only once. What was sequenced was PBMCs or T cells enriched from blood (not recorded which). These receptors were collected from a man aged 30 to 39 who had recovered from COVID-19.

This CDR3 is CASSQEIGLSGYTF. In DNA form, the CDR3 reads TGCGCCAGCAGCCAAGAAATCGGTTTGAGTGGCTACACCTTC. This chain uses TRBV4-1 with TRBJ1-2; D gene unclear. The CDR3 extends over 14 amino acids. CDR1 MGHRA and CDR2 YSYEKL come from the germline V gene. With 0 bases removed from V and 7 bases from J, the gap between germline ends came to 12 bases.

In this sample, this clone turned up once. The chain has TRBV18 and TRBJ2-7, with 7 bases identical to TRBD2. Trimming removed 3 bases from V and 0 bases from J; junction bases left unmatched: 2. The CDR3 runs to 14 residues. CDR1 and CDR2 (germline): KGHSH, LQKENI. CDR3 nucleotide sequence: TGTGCCAGCTCACCGAGCGGGGCCTCCTACGAGCAGTACGTC. Translated: CASSPSGASYEQYV.

The rearrangement uses TRBV27 and TRBJ2-1, with 8 bases that match TRBD1. After removal of 6 bases from V and 7 bases from J, the junction contained 14 bases not matched to a gene. CDR3 length: 16 residues. Germline V gene lookup returns CDR1 MNHEY and CDR2 SMNVEV (reference sequence). The CDR3 reads CASRALADRVDNEQFF. The CDR3, as DNA: TGTGCCAGCAGGGCGCTTGCGGACAGGGTCGATAATGAGCAGTTCTTC.

Here the CDR3 reads CASRAGQGEQFF. DNA of the CDR3: TGTGCCAGCAGAGCGGGACAGGGTGAACAGTTCTTC. The V gene is TRBV6-5, the J gene TRBJ2-1; 9 bases match TRBD1. There are 12 residues in the CDR3. The J segment lost 13 bases and the V segment lost 6 bases, leaving 7 bases of the junction unmatched. Germline lookup yields CDR1 MNHEY and CDR2 SVGAGI.

The rearrangement joins TRBV19 to TRBJ2-1; 7 bases fit TRBD2. The CDR3 sequence is 13 residues long. Germline V gene sequence: CDR1 LNHDA, CDR2 SQIVND (reference sequence). V gave up 3 bases and J gave up 8 bases; unmatched junction bases: 4. CDR3 DNA sequence: TGTGCCAGTAGTATCCTAAGCGGGGATGAGCAGTTCTTC. This encodes CASSILSGDEQFF.

This sequence joins TRBV2 and TRBJ1-2; the match to TRBD1 covers 7 bases. The CDR3 spans 14 residues. Trimming at V came to 7 bases and at J to 4 bases, leaving 9 bases not matched to a gene. Germline CDR1 reads SNHLY; CDR2 reads FYNNEI. CDR3 DNA sequence: TGTGCCAGCAAGAATACAGGGGAAACCTATGGCTACACCTTC. It encodes CASKNTGETYGYTF.

There are a few counts of this clone. The chain joins TRBV5-4 to TRBJ2-2, with TRBD1 as a possible D gene (6 bases). CDR3 length: 14 amino acids. CDR1 is SGHNT and CDR2 is YYREEE in the germline V gene (reference sequence). Trimming pared 1 base from V and 7 bases from J, leaving 11 bases between. This chain's CDR3 is CASSLKQGSGELFF. CDR3 bases: TGTGCCAGCAGCTTGAAACAGGGAAGCGGGGAGCTGTTTTTT.

The rearrangement joins TRBV4-1 to TRBJ1-1; 7 positions match TRBD1. The CDR3 contains 15 residues. V was pared by 4 bases and J by 3 bases, with 8 bases of the junction left unmatched. The germline CDR1 and CDR2 sequences are MGHRA and YSYEKL. CDR3 protein: CASSPADREDTEAFF. The CDR3 nucleotides are TGCGCCAGCAGCCCCGCAGACAGGGAGGACACTGAAGCTTTCTTT.

This clone showed up just a few times. The chain combines TRBV19 with TRBJ1-5; D might be TRBD1 (6 bases). The CDR3 has 15 residues. Between the trimmed V and J ends, which lost 7 bases and 2 bases, there was a span of 15 bases. Germline V gives CDR1 LNHDA, CDR2 SQIVND (reference sequence). The CDR3 sequence: CASTDQGMGNQPQHF. CDR3 bases: TGTGCCAGTACCGACCAGGGGATGGGCAATCAGCCCCAGCATTTT.

This clone was detected once. The CDR3 DNA follows: TGTGCCAGTGGGCGGGTCTGGGAGGGGAAGGAAGCTTTCTTT. It yields the protein CASGRVWEGKEAFF. The gene calls are TRBV19 and TRBJ1-1; D might be TRBD1 (5 bases). Germline V lookup: CDR1 LNHDA, CDR2 SQIVND (reference sequence). Trimming took 8 bases from V and 8 from J, leaving 21 bases between them. The CDR3 sequence is 14 residues long.

V usage is TRBV9 and J usage is TRBJ2-1, with 11 bases identical to TRBD2. CDR3 length equals 17 residues. The junction had 5 bases not matched to a gene; V was cut back by 2 bases and J by 1 base. CDR1 is SGDLS and CDR2 is YYNGEE in the germline V gene. Here the CDR3 DNA reads TGTGCCAGCAGCGTGTCTCGGACTAGCGGGTCCTACAATGAGCAGTTCTTC. Its translation is CASSVSRTSGSYNEQFF.

The chain recombines TRBV29-1 with TRBJ2-7; D might be TRBD1 (5 bases). V lost 7 bases and J lost 2, with 21 bases in between. CDR1 is SQVTM and CDR2 is ANQGSEA in the germline V gene. This CDR3 region has 15 residues. The CDR3: CSATGDSTNPYEQYF. The CDR3 nucleotides read TGCAGCGCCACCGGCGACAGTACAAACCCCTACGAGCAGTACTTC.

This clone has just one count. The chain combines TRBV5-1 with TRBJ1-2; 12 bases line up with TRBD1. Looked up from germline, CDR1 is SGHRS and CDR2 is YFSETQ. The CDR3 spans 18 residues. V shed 3 bases and J 2 bases; nucleotides not matched to a gene: 11. As DNA, the CDR3 is TGCGCCAGCAGCTCATCCGGGACAGGGGGCGCAGGAAACTATGGCTACACCTTC. The encoded protein is CASSSSGTGGAGNYGYTF.

A single count supports this clone. The genes are TRBV7-3 and TRBJ2-7; 10 nucleotides agree with TRBD1. V was clipped by 5 bases and J by 2 bases; unmatched bases: 3. This CDR3 has 14 amino acids. CDR1 SGHTA and CDR2 FQGTGA come from the germline V gene. The CDR3 DNA follows: TGTGCCAGCAGCCCTGGACAGGGGGCCTACGAGCAGTACTTC. The encoded protein is CASSPGQGAYEQYF.

This CDR3 is CASSSKGQGLSEQFF. DNA for the CDR3: TGTGCCAGCAGCTCTAAAGGACAGGGTTTGAGTGAGCAGTTCTTC. V usage is TRBV5-4 and J usage is TRBJ2-1; 8 bases line up with TRBD1. Trimming removed 3 bases from V and 9 bases from J; junction bases left unmatched: 11. The CDR3 is 15 amino acids. Germline V gene data show CDR1 as SGHNT and CDR2 as YYREEE (reference sequence).

V usage is TRBV7-6 and J usage is TRBJ2-3, with TRBD2 matching 14 bases. The CDR3 totals 16 residues. Germline lookup yields CDR1 SGHVS and CDR2 FNYEAQ. J lost 7 bases, V lost 4 bases, and 7 bases had no gene match. In nucleotides, the CDR3 is TGTGCCAGCAGCTCCCGACTAGCGGGGGGGCCAAATACGCAGTATTTT. Protein product: CASSSRLAGGPNTQYF.

This rearrangement joins TRBV11-2 to TRBJ2-7; 7 bases match TRBD2. The V segment lost 6 bases and the J segment 5 bases; nucleotides outside the gene matches: 10. CDR3 length: 14 residues. Germline CDR1 and CDR2: SGHAT and FQNNGV. The CDR3 is CASSRGLEGNEQYV. CDR3 DNA sequence: TGTGCCAGCAGTCGCGGACTAGAGGGAAACGAGCAGTACGTC.

This chain uses TRBV28 with TRBJ1-3; a weak D match, TRBD1 (6 bases). This CDR3 contains 15 residues. Germline CDR1 and CDR2: MDHEN and SYDVKM. V lost 7 bases to trimming and J lost 0 bases, with 13 bases between them. DNA of the CDR3: TGTGCCAGCACTCCAGGGGACACCTCTGGAAACACCATATATTTT. Translated, it gives CASTPGDTSGNTIYF. The full variable domain, its missing parts supplied by reference TRBV28 and TRBJ1-3, is DVKVTQSSRYLVKRTGEKVFLECVQDMDHENMFWYRQDPGLGLRLIYFSYDVKMKEKGDIPEGYSVSREKKERFSLILESASTNQTSMYLCASTPGDTSGNTIYFGEGSWLTVV.

The CDR3 DNA reads as TGTGCCAGCAGTTACCAGGGGACGAACACTGAAGCTTTCTTT. This encodes CASSYQGTNTEAFF. This rearrangement joins TRBV6-6 to TRBJ1-1; possible D gene TRBD1, 6 bases. The CDR3 covers 14 residues. Trimming removed 2 bases at V and 1 base at J, with 8 bases between. The germline gives CDR1 MNHNY, CDR2 SVGAGI (reference sequence).

CDR3 bases: TGTGCCAGCAGCCGACAGGGCGCCGACACAGATACGCAGTATTTT. Translated, it gives CASSRQGADTDTQYF. The J gene is TRBJ2-3, the V gene TRBV5-4; 7 bases agree with TRBD1. Trimming took 4 bases from V and 2 from J; bases not matched to a gene: 7. CDR1 SGHNT and CDR2 YYREEE come from the germline V gene (reference sequence). This CDR3 spans 15 amino acids.

The chain carries TRBV2 and TRBJ1-1; the D is unclear. There are 13 residues in the CDR3. Trimming pared 6 bases from V and 4 bases from J, leaving 12 bases between. Germline CDR1 and CDR2: SNHLY and FYNNEI. CDR3 sequence (DNA): TGTGCCAGCAGCCAAGGAGAGGGCACTGAAGCTTTCTTT. It encodes CASSQGEGTEAFF.